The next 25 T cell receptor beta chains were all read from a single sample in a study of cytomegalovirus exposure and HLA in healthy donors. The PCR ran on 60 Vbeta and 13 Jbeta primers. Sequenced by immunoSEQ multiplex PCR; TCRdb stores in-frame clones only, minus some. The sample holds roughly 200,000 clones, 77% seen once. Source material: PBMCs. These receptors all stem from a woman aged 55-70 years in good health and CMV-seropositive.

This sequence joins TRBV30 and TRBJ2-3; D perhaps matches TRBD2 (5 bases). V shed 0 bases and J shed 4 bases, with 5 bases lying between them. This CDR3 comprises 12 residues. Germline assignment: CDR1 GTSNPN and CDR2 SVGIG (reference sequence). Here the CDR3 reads CAWSVGADTQYF. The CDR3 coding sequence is TGTGCCTGGAGTGTCGGGGCAGATACGCAGTATTTT.

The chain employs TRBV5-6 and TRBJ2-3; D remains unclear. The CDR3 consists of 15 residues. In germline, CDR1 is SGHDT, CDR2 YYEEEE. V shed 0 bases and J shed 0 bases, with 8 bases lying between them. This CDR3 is CASSLDFSSTDTQYF. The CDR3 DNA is TGTGCCAGCAGCTTGGACTTCTCTAGCACAGATACGCAGTATTTT. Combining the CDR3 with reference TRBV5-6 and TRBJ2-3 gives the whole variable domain DAGVTQSPTHLIKTRGQQVTLRCSPKSGHDTVSWYQQALGQGPQFIFQYYEEEERQRGNFPDRFSGHQFPNYSSELNVNALLLGDSALYLCASSLDFSSTDTQYFGPGTRLTVL.

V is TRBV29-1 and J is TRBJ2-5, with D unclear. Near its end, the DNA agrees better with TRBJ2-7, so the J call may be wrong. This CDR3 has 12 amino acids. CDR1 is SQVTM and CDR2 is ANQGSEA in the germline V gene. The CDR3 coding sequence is TGCAGCGTTGAAATCGGTCAATACGAGCAGTACTTC. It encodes CSVEIGQYEQYF.

The CDR3 DNA reads as TGTGCCAGCAATTCACGGACAGGGGCAACTAATGAAAAACTGTTTTTT. Its translation: CASNSRTGATNEKLFF. This chain links TRBV28 with TRBJ1-4, with 9 bases lining up with TRBD1. The CDR3 is made up of 16 amino acids. CDR1 is MDHEN and CDR2 is SYDVKM in the germline V gene. The ends lost 7 bases at V and 0 bases at J; junction bases unmatched: 6. The full variable domain, rest sourced from reference TRBV28 and TRBJ1-4, is DVKVTQSSRYLVKRTGEKVFLECVQDMDHENMFWYRQDPGLGLRLIYFSYDVKMKEKGDIPEGYSVSREKKERFSLILESASTNQTSMYLCASNSRTGATNEKLFFGSGTQLSVL.

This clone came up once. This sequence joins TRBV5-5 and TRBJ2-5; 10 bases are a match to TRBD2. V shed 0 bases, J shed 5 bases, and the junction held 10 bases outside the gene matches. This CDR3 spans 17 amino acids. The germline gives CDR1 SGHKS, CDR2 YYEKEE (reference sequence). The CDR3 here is CASSLAPSGGTQETQYF. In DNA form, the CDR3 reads TGTGCCAGCAGCTTGGCCCCTAGCGGGGGCACCCAGGAGACCCAGTACTTC.

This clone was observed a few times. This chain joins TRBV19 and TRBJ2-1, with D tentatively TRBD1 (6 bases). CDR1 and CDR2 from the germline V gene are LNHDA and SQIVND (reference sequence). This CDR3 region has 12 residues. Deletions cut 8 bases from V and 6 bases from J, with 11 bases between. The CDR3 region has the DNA TGTGCCAGTGGGACAATCCTCAATGAGCAGTTCTTC. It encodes CASGTILNEQFF.

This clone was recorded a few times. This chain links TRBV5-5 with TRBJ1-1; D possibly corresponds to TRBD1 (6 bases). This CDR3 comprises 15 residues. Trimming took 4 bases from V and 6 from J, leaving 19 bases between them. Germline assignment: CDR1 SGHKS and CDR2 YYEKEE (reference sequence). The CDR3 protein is CASSTHAGEIAEAFF. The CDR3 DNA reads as TGTGCCAGCAGCACTCACGCAGGGGAAATCGCTGAAGCTTTCTTT.

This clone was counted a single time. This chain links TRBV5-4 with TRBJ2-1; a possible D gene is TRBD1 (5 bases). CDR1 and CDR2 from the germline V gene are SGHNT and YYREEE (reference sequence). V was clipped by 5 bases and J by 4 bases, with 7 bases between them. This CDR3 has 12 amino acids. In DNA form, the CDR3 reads TGTGCCAGCAGTTCAGGGTACAATGAGCAGTTCTTC. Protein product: CASSSGYNEQFF. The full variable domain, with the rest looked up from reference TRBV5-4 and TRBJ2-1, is ETGVTQSPTHLIKTRGQQVTLRCSSQSGHNTVSWYQQALGQGPQFIFQYYREEENGRGNFPPRFSGLQFPNYSSELNVNALELDDSALYLCASSSGYNEQFFGPGTRLTVL.

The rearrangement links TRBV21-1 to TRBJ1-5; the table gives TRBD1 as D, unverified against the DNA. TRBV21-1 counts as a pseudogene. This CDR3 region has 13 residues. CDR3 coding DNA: TGTGCCGGCACCTTCCACAGGGCGCAGCCCCAGCATTTT. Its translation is CAGTFHRAQPQHF.

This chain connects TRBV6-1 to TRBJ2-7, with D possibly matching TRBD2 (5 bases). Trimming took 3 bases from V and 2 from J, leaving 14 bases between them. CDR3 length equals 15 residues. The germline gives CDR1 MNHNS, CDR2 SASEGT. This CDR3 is CASSDDGLPTYEQYF. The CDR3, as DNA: TGTGCCAGCAGTGATGACGGACTTCCAACCTACGAGCAGTACTTC.

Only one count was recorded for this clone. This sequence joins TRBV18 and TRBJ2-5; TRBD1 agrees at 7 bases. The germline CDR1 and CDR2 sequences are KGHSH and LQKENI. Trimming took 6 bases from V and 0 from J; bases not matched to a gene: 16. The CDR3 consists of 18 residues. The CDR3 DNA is TGTGCCAGCTCGCCTACCCCGGGACAGTATCGCAACCAAGAGACCCAGTACTTC. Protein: CASSPTPGQYRNQETQYF.

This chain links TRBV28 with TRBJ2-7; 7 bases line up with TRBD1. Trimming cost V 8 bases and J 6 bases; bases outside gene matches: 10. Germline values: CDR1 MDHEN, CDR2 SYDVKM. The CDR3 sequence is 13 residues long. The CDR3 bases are TGTGCCAGCCGTCAGAACAGGGGCCCCGAGCAGTACTTC. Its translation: CASRQNRGPEQYF.

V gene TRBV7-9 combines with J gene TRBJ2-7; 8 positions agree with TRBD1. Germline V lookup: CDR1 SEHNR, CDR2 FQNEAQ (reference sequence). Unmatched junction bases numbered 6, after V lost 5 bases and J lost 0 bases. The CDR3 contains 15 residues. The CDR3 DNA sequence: TGTGCCAGCAGCAAATGGACAGGGAGCTCCTACGAGCAGTACTTC. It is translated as CASSKWTGSSYEQYF.

The CDR3 bases are TGTGCCAGCTCACCAACCGGACAGGGTGGCAATCAGCCCCAGCATTTT. Its protein product is CASSPTGQGGNQPQHF. The gene calls are TRBV18 and TRBJ1-5; 8 nucleotides align to TRBD1. The CDR3 is 16 amino acids. Germline lookup yields CDR1 KGHSH and CDR2 LQKENI. With 2 bases clipped from V and 2 bases from J, the junction kept 5 bases outside the gene matches.

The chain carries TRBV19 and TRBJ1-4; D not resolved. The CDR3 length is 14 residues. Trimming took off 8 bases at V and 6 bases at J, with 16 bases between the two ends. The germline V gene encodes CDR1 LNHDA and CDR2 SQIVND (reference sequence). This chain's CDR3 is CASGLIRQDEKLFF. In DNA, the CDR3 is TGTGCCAGTGGACTTATACGGCAGGATGAAAAACTGTTTTTT.

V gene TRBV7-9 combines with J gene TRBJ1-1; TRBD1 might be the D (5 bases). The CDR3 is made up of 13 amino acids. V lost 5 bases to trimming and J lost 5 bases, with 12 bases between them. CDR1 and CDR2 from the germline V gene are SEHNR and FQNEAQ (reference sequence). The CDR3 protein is CASSPLAGTEAFF. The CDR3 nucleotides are TGTGCCAGCAGCCCTCTGGCAGGGACTGAAGCTTTCTTT.

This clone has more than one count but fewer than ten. The CDR3 sequence: CASSWGWTRTYEQYF. CDR3 in DNA: TGTGCCAGCAGCTGGGGGTGGACTAGAACCTACGAGCAGTACTTC. V gene TRBV11-2 combines with J gene TRBJ2-7; 7 nucleotides agree with TRBD2. The germline gives CDR1 SGHAT, CDR2 FQNNGV. Trimming removed 4 bases from V and 2 bases from J; junction bases left unmatched: 8. The CDR3 spans 15 residues.

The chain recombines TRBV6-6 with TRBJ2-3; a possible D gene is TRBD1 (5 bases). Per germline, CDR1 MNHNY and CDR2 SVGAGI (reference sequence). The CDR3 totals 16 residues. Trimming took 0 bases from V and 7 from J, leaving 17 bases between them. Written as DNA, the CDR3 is TGTGCCAGCAGTTACTCGATCAGGGCCTCCCTAAATACGCAGTATTTT. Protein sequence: CASSYSIRASLNTQYF.

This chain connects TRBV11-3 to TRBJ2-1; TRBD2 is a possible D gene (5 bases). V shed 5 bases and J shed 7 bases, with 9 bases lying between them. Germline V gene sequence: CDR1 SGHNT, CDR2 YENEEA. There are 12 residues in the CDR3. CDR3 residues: CASSPGENEQFF. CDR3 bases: TGTGCCAGCAGCCCTGGGGAGAATGAGCAGTTCTTC. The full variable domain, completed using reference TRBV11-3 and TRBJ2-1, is EAGVVQSPRYKIIEKKQPVAFWCNPISGHNTLYWYLQNLGQGPELLIRYENEEAVDDSQLPKDRFSAERLKGVDSTLKIQPAELGDSAVYLCASSPGENEQFFGPGTRLTVL.

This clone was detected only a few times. The CDR3, as DNA: TGTGCCAGCAGCTTAGAAAGTGGCGGGAGGGCAGATACGCAGTATTTT. The encoded protein is CASSLESGGRADTQYF. The genes are TRBV7-2 and TRBJ2-3; TRBD2 agrees at 9 bases. Trimming took 1 base from V and 4 from J; bases not matched to a gene: 6. CDR1 is SGHTA and CDR2 is FQGNSA in the germline V gene. The CDR3 totals 16 residues.

The CDR3, as DNA: TGTGCCTGGAGTGCAGGACAGGGGGCGACTAATGAAAAACTGTTTTTT. This codes for CAWSAGQGATNEKLFF. The chain links TRBV30 to TRBJ1-4; 11 bases are shared with TRBD1. The ends lost 1 base at V and 2 bases at J; junction bases unmatched: 3. The length of the CDR3 is 16 residues. The germline CDR1 and CDR2 sequences are GTSNPN and SVGIG (reference sequence).

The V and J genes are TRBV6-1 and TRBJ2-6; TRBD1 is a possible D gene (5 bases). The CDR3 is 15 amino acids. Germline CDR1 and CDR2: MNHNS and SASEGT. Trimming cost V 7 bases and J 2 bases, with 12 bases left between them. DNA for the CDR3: TGTGCCAGCAAAGCAGGGTTGGCTGGGGCCAACGTCCTGACTTTC. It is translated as CASKAGLAGANVLTF.

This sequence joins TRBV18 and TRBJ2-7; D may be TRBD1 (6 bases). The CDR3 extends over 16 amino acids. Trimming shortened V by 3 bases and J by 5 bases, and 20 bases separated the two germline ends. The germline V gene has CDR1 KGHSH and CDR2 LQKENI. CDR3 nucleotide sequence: TGTGCCAGCTCACCGAGTTGGGCAGGGGATAGAAACGAGCAGTACTTC. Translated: CASSPSWAGDRNEQYF.

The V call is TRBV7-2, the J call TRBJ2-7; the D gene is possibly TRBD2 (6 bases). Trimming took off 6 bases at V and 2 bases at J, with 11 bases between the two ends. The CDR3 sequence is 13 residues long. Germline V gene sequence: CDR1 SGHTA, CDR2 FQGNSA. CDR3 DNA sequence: TGTGCCAGCAGACGGGACTTAACCTACGAGCAGTACTTC. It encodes CASRRDLTYEQYF. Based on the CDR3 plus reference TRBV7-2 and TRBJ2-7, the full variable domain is GAGVSQSPSNKVTEKGKDVELRCDPISGHTALYWYRQSLGQGLEFLIYFQGNSAPDKSGLPSDRFSAERTGGSVSTLTIQRTQQEDSAVYLCASRRDLTYEQYFGPGTRLTVT.

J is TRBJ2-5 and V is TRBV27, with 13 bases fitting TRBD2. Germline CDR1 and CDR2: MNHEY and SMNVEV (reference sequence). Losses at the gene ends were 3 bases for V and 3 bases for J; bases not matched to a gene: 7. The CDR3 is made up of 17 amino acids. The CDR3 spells CASSFRLAGGREETQYF. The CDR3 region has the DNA TGTGCCAGCAGTTTCCGACTAGCGGGAGGACGGGAAGAGACCCAGTACTTC.